A single sample is the source of the 28 T cell receptor beta chains below, sequenced in a study of blood T cells in healthy people across ages (dated by TCRdb to 2015 to 2017). The method was 5' RACE. The instrument given in TCRdb is Illumina HiSeq 2500. The second PCR ran for about 6 to 12 cycles and used a J-beta primer mix along with a sample-barcoded 5' primer. TCRdb reran the public reads through fastp at Q25 and MiXCR, keeping productive beta chains. For every CDR3 protein sequence, its rows merge into one entry that carries the most common genes and DNA. For this sample there are 790,000 or so distinct CDR3 sequences; 45% to 70% appear just once. The ten largest account for roughly 25% of the sample. Sequenced: blood. The receptor source for this set is a man aged 40-50 years in good health.

In its sample, this clonotype was seen a few times. The chain has TRBV5-1 and TRBJ2-1; maybe TRBD1 (6 bases). Germline loops: CDR1 SGHRS, CDR2 YFSETQ. The CDR3 sequence is 14 residues long. V was trimmed by 3 bases and J by 5 bases, leaving 12 bases between them. CDR3 sequence: CASSSLGADNEQFF. The CDR3 region has the DNA TGCGCCAGCAGCTCACTGGGGGCCGACAATGAGCAGTTCTTC.

This clonotype was found a few times. This chain uses TRBV29-1 with TRBJ2-1; D gene unclear. The CDR3 has 17 residues. In germline, CDR1 is SQVTM, CDR2 ANQGSEA. The germline V and J ends were trimmed by 1 base and 2 bases, with 18 bases remaining between them. CDR3 nucleotide sequence: TGCAGCGTTGAAGCTGCACAGCCCATGGGAACCTACAATGAGCAGTTCTTC. Translating gives CSVEAAQPMGTYNEQFF.

This chain links TRBV3-1 with TRBJ1-6, with a weak D call TRBD1 (5 bases). CDR3 length: 15 amino acids. V shed 2 bases and J shed 5 bases, with 10 bases lying between them. Germline V gives CDR1 LGHDT, CDR2 YNNKEL (reference sequence). Here the CDR3 reads CASSQMGGHNSPLHF. CDR3 DNA: TGTGCCAGCAGCCAAATGGGGGGTCATAATTCACCCCTCCACTTT.

V usage is TRBV4-3 and J usage is TRBJ2-1; TRBD2 aligns across 10 bases. Losses at the gene ends were 1 base for V and 6 bases for J; bases not matched to a gene: 6. The germline CDR1 and CDR2 sequences are LGHNA and YSLEER. CDR3 length: 16 residues. The chain's CDR3 is CASSQALAGGANEQFF. CDR3 sequence (DNA): TGCGCCAGCAGCCAAGCTTTAGCGGGAGGCGCCAATGAGCAGTTCTTC.

The V call is TRBV3-1, the J call TRBJ2-7; no reliable D call. CDR3 length: 13 amino acids. The V gene's germline CDR1 is LGHDT and CDR2 YNNKEL (reference sequence). V lost 8 bases, J lost 6 bases, and 17 bases lay in between. The CDR3 DNA follows: TGTGCCAGCCAAGCGTCCGAGGCCGGCGAGCAGTACTTC. This gives the protein CASQASEAGEQYF.

The sample holds a few counts of this clonotype. The chain joins TRBV20-1 to TRBJ2-5; maybe TRBD1 (6 bases). Germline V CDR1 and CDR2: DFQATT, SNEGSKA (reference sequence). The CDR3 has 14 residues. V shed 3 bases and J shed 5 bases, with 16 bases lying between them. Here the CDR3 DNA reads TGCAGTGCTAGTACAGGGAGCGTGTACGAGACCCAGTACTTC. Translated: CSASTGSVYETQYF.

The genes are TRBV3-1 and TRBJ2-1, with D possibly being TRBD2 (5 bases). V was shortened by 4 bases and J by 8 bases, with 9 bases between the two germline ends. Looked up from germline, CDR1 is LGHDT and CDR2 is YNNKEL (reference sequence). This CDR3 has 12 amino acids. This CDR3 reads CASSPPSYEQFF. DNA of the CDR3: TGTGCCAGCAGCCCCCCTAGCTATGAGCAGTTCTTC.

The CDR3 protein is CATSREIGEGADTQYF. The CDR3 DNA reads as TGTGCCACCAGCAGAGAGATAGGAGAGGGAGCAGATACGCAGTATTTT. J is TRBJ2-3 and V is TRBV15; tentatively, D is TRBD2 (5 bases). CDR3 length equals 16 residues. Looked up from germline, CDR1 is LNHNV and CDR2 is YYDKDF (reference sequence). Trimming removed 0 bases at V and 4 bases at J, with 14 bases between.

Ten or more counts support this clonotype. The chain joins TRBV5-1 to TRBJ1-2; D is ambiguous. This CDR3 is 13 amino acids long. The germline V gene has CDR1 SGHRS and CDR2 YFSETQ. V lost 3 bases and J lost 4, with 10 bases in between. The CDR3 DNA is TGCGCCAGCAGCTGGACGGGAGGCTATGGCTACACCTTC. Amino acids: CASSWTGGYGYTF.

This clonotype was seen at least ten times. The chain is built from TRBV7-9 and TRBJ2-7; 9 positions match TRBD2. J was trimmed by 6 bases and V by 5 bases; bases with no gene match: 14. CDR1 and CDR2 (germline): SEHNR, FQNEAQ (reference sequence). The CDR3 has 16 amino acids. CDR3 sequence (DNA): TGTGCCAGCAGCCCGCCGGATATGGCGGGAGGGGGCGAGCAGTACTTC. It yields the protein CASSPPDMAGGGEQYF.

The chain employs TRBV30 and TRBJ1-2, with a possible D match to TRBD1 (5 bases). Trimming shortened V by 2 bases and J by 4 bases, and 17 bases separated the two germline ends. Germline values: CDR1 GTSNPN, CDR2 SVGIG (reference sequence). This CDR3 is built from 15 residues. In nucleotides, the CDR3 is TGTGCCTGGAGTCCCGGGACCCATACCAGCTATGGCTACACCTTC. Translated: CAWSPGTHTSYGYTF.

This clonotype was seen many times. The genes are TRBV4-1 and TRBJ2-1; TRBD2 matches 13 bases. The ends lost 4 bases at V and 5 bases at J; junction bases unmatched: 5. The CDR3 has 16 residues. The germline V gene encodes CDR1 MGHRA and CDR2 YSYEKL. Here the CDR3 reads CASSPTSGRIDNEQFF. In DNA form, the CDR3 reads TGCGCCAGCAGCCCGACTAGCGGGAGGATCGACAATGAGCAGTTCTTC.

This clonotype was detected only a few times. The chain uses TRBV29-1 and TRBJ2-3; 9 nucleotides align to TRBD2. CDR1 and CDR2 (germline): SQVTM, ANQGSEA. There are 15 residues in the CDR3. Unmatched junction bases numbered 8, after V lost 5 bases and J lost 2 bases. As DNA, the CDR3 is TGCAGCGTTATACTAGCGGGCATTTACACAGATACGCAGTATTTT. Translating it yields CSVILAGIYTDTQYF.

This clonotype appeared a few times. V gene TRBV20-1 combines with J gene TRBJ2-1, with 8 bases fitting TRBD2. The junction had 8 bases not matched to a gene; V was cut back by 5 bases and J by 5 bases. This CDR3 region has 14 residues. Germline CDR1 is DFQATT and CDR2 is SNEGSKA (reference sequence). As DNA, the CDR3 is TGCAGTGCTGGTACCGGGGGGGTCAACAATGAGCAGTTCTTC. Protein: CSAGTGGVNNEQFF.

V gene TRBV6-6 combines with J gene TRBJ1-4; D is uncertain. The germline gives CDR1 MNHNY, CDR2 SVGAGI (reference sequence). There are 16 residues in the CDR3. V gave up 6 bases and J gave up 0 bases, with 14 bases separating them. The CDR3 region is CASRDKRRATNEKLFF. Written as DNA, the CDR3 is TGTGCCAGCAGGGATAAGCGACGTGCAACTAATGAAAAACTGTTTTTT.

The chain is built from TRBV4-2 and TRBJ2-1, with 7 bases that match TRBD2. This CDR3 comprises 16 residues. V was clipped by 5 bases and J by 6 bases; unmatched bases: 13. From germline, CDR1 is LGHNA and CDR2 YNFKEQ. Written as DNA, the CDR3 is TGTGCCAGCAGCGTTACTAGCGCAGGAGCAGGCAATGAGCAGTTCTTC. This translates into CASSVTSAGAGNEQFF.

CDR3 residues: CSAATGTAISYEQYF. In DNA form, the CDR3 reads TGCAGTGCCGCAACCGGGACGGCGATCTCCTACGAGCAGTACTTC. The gene calls are TRBV20-1 and TRBJ2-7; either TRBD1 or TRBD2 may fit D (5 bases each). Per the germline V gene, CDR1 is DFQATT and CDR2 is SNEGSKA (reference sequence). The CDR3 length is 15 residues. Trimming stripped 6 bases from V and 0 bases from J, with 18 bases between.

The chain couples TRBV5-1 to TRBJ2-3; tentatively, D is TRBD1 (6 bases). Germline-derived CDR1 and CDR2 are SGHRS and YFSETQ. The CDR3 has 15 residues. Trimming removed 6 bases at V and 1 base at J, with 15 bases between. Written as DNA, the CDR3 is TGCGCCAGCACGGACGGGACACTTCGCACAGATACGCAGTATTTT. Amino acids: CASTDGTLRTDTQYF.

The chain links TRBV29-1 to TRBJ2-5; 7 bases agree with TRBD2. Germline loops: CDR1 SQVTM, CDR2 ANQGSEA. The CDR3 runs 15 residues. Trimming at V came to 3 bases and at J to 11 bases, leaving 18 bases not matched to a gene. In DNA, the CDR3 is TGCAGCGTTGAGGGCTGGCGGGAGAGGTTTTATGAGCAGTACTTC. This encodes CSVEGWRERFYEQYF.

The CDR3 bases are TGTGCCAGCAGCCAAGATGGACTAGCGGATTACAATGAGCAGTACTTC. This translates into CASSQDGLADYNEQYF. The chain uses TRBV4-2 and TRBJ2-7, with 10 positions matching TRBD2. The CDR3 consists of 16 residues. Germline lookup yields CDR1 LGHNA and CDR2 YNFKEQ. V was clipped by 0 bases and J by 7 bases; unmatched bases: 9.

The J gene is TRBJ1-1, the V gene TRBV25-1; D is unclear. The V end was cut by 8 bases, the J end by 4 bases, with 17 bases between. Germline-derived CDR1 and CDR2 are MGHDK and SYGVNS. This CDR3 contains 14 residues. In nucleotides, the CDR3 is TGTGCCAGCTCCGGTTTTGGTGTTGGCACTGAAGCTTTCTTT. Protein product: CASSGFGVGTEAFF.

V and J are TRBV7-2 and TRBJ2-3, with D possibly matching TRBD2 (6 bases). This CDR3 comprises 15 residues. V lost 5 bases and J 2 bases, leaving 14 bases between the germline ends. Germline CDR1 reads SGHTA; CDR2 reads FQGNSA. The CDR3 region is CASSPRAGNTDTQYF. Here the CDR3 DNA reads TGTGCCAGCAGCCCTCGGGCGGGGAACACAGATACGCAGTATTTT. Complete variable domain (other parts from reference TRBV7-2 and TRBJ2-3): GAGVSQSPSNKVTEKGKDVELRCDPISGHTALYWYRQSLGQGLEFLIYFQGNSAPDKSGLPSDRFSAERTGGSVSTLTIQRTQQEDSAVYLCASSPRAGNTDTQYFGPGTRLTVL.

J is TRBJ1-5 and V is TRBV20-1; D remains ambiguous. The CDR3 spans 13 residues. V was trimmed by 6 bases and J by 3 bases, leaving 12 bases between them. Looked up from germline, CDR1 is DFQATT and CDR2 is SNEGSKA (reference sequence). CDR3 protein: CSARTEFNQPQHF. Here the CDR3 DNA reads TGCAGTGCCAGAACAGAGTTCAATCAGCCCCAGCATTTT.

J is TRBJ1-1 and V is TRBV29-1, with 7 bases matching TRBD1. The junction had 6 bases not matched to a gene; V was cut back by 5 bases and J by 0 bases. The CDR3 loop spans 14 amino acids. CDR1 and CDR2 from the germline V gene are SQVTM and ANQGSEA. As DNA, the CDR3 is TGCAGCGTTCAGCCAGGGGGTGTGAACACTGAAGCTTTCTTT. Translated: CSVQPGGVNTEAFF. The full variable domain, its missing parts supplied by reference TRBV29-1 and TRBJ1-1, is SAVISQKPSRDICQRGTSLTIQCQVDSQVTMMFWYRQQPGQSLTLIATANQGSEATYESGFVIDKFPISRPNLTFSTLTVSNMSPEDSSIYLCSVQPGGVNTEAFFGQGTRLTVV.

In DNA form, the CDR3 reads TGTGCCAGCAGTTCGGGACTAGATCGCTATGGCTACACCTTC. This gives the protein CASSSGLDRYGYTF. The J gene is TRBJ1-2, the V gene TRBV27; TRBD1 might be the D (5 bases). The CDR3 length is 14 residues. Germline V gene lookup returns CDR1 MNHEY and CDR2 SMNVEV (reference sequence). V lost 4 bases to trimming and J lost 4 bases, with 13 bases between them.

The rearrangement joins TRBV5-1 to TRBJ2-7; 11 nucleotides line up with TRBD2. This CDR3 comprises 16 residues. The V segment lost 4 bases and the J segment 4 bases; nucleotides outside the gene matches: 10. Per the germline V gene, CDR1 is SGHRS and CDR2 is YFSETQ. DNA of the CDR3: TGCGCCAGCAGCCCCCAGACTAGCGGGGCGGTATACGAGCAGTACTTC. Translation gives CASSPQTSGAVYEQYF. The full variable domain, with the rest looked up from reference TRBV5-1 and TRBJ2-7, is KAGVTQTPRYLIKTRGQQVTLSCSPISGHRSVSWYQQTPGQGLQFLFEYFSETQRNKGNFPGRFSGRQFSNSRSEMNVSTLELGDSALYLCASSPQTSGAVYEQYFGPGTRLTVT.

The rearrangement uses TRBV5-6 and TRBJ1-1, with 12 bases lining up with TRBD1. This CDR3 comprises 15 residues. V gave up 4 bases and J gave up 10 bases; unmatched junction bases: 11. Germline V gene sequence: CDR1 SGHDT, CDR2 YYEEEE. As DNA, the CDR3 is TGTGCCAGCAGCCAAGCCGGGACAGGGGGCGTTCGAGCTTTCTTT. Protein sequence: CASSQAGTGGVRAFF. Full variable domain (remainder filled in from reference TRBV5-6 and TRBJ1-1): DAGVTQSPTHLIKTRGQQVTLRCSPKSGHDTVSWYQQALGQGPQFIFQYYEEEERQRGNFPDRFSGHQFPNYSSELNVNALLLGDSALYLCASSQAGTGGVRAFFGQGTRLTVV.

This sequence joins TRBV20-1 and TRBJ2-1, with 7 bases lining up with TRBD1. Per germline, CDR1 DFQATT and CDR2 SNEGSKA (reference sequence). The V and J ends lost 5 bases and 6 bases, in that order; junction bases with no gene match: 16. The CDR3 sequence is 16 residues long. The CDR3 DNA is TGCAGTGCTCCATCCGACCCGGGACAGTCTTTCAATGAGCAGTTCTTC. This encodes CSAPSDPGQSFNEQFF.